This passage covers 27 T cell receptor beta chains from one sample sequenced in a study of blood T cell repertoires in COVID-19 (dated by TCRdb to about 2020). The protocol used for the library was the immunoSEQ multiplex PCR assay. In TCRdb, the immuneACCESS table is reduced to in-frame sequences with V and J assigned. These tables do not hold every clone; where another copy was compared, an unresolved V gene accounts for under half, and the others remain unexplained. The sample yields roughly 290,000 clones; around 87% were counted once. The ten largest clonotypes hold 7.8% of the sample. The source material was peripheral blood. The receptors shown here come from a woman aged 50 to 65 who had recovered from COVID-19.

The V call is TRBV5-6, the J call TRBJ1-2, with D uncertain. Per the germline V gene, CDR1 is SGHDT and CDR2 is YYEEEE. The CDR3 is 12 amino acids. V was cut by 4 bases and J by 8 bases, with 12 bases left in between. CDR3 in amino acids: CASSVDVSGYTF. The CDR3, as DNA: TGTGCCAGCAGCGTGGACGTTAGCGGCTACACCTTC.

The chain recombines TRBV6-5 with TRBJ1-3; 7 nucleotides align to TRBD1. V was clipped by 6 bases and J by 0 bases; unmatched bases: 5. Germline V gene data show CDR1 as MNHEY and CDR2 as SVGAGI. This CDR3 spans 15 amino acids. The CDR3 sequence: CASSRDSFSGNTIYF. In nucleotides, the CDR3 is TGTGCCAGCAGCAGGGACAGCTTCTCTGGAAACACCATATATTTT.

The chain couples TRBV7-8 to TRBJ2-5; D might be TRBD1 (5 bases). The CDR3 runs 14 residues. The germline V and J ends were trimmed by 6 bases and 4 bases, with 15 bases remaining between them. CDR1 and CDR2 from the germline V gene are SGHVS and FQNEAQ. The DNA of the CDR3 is TGTGCCAGCAGTGGCAGGGTCGTTCCAGAGACCCAGTACTTC. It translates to CASSGRVVPETQYF.

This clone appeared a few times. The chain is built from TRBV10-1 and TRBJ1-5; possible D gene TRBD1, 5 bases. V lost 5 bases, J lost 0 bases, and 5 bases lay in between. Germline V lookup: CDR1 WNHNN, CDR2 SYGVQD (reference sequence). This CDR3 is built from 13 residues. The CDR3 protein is CASSQGSNQPQHF. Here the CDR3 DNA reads TGCGCCAGCAGTCAGGGTAGCAATCAGCCCCAGCATTTT.

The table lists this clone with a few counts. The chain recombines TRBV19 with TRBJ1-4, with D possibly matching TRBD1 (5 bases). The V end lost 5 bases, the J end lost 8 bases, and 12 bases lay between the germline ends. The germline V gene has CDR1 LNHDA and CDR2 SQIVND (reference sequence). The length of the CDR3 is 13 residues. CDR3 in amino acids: CASSRGRREKLFF. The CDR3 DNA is TGTGCCAGTAGTCGGGGGAGACGGGAAAAACTGTTTTTT. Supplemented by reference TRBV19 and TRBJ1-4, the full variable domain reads DGGITQSPKYLFRKEGQNVTLSCEQNLNHDAMYWYRQDPGQGLRLIYYSQIVNDFQKGDIAEGYSVSREKKESFPLTVTSAQKNPTAFYLCASSRGRREKLFFGSGTQLSVL.

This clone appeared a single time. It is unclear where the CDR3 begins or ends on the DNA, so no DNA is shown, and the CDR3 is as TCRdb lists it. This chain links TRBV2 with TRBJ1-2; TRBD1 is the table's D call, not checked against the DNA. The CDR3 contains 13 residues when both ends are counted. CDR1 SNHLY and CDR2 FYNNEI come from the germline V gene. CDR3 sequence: CASILGDSYGYTF.

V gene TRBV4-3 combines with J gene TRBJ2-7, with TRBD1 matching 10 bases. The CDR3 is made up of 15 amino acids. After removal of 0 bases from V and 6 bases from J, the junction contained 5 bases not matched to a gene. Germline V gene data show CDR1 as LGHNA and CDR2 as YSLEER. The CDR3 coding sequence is TGCGCCAGCAGCCAAGAATGGGGACAGGGGACCGAGCAGTACTTC. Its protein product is CASSQEWGQGTEQYF.

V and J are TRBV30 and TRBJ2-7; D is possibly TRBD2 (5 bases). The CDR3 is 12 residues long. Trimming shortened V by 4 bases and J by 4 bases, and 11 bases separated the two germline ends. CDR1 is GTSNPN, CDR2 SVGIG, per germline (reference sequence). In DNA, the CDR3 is TGTGCCTGGAAGGACTCTGTATACGAGCAGTACTTC. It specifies CAWKDSVYEQYF.

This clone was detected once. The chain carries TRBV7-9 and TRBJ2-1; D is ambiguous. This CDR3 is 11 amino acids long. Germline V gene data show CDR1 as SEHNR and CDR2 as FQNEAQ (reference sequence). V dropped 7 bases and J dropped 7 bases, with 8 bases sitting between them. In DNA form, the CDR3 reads TGTGCCAGCACCATTCAGAATGAGCAGTTCTTC. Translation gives CASTIQNEQFF.

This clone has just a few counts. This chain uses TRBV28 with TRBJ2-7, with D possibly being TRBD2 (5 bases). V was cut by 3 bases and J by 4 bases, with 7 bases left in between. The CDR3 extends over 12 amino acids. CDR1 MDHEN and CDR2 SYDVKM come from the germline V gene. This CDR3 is CASSFRRYEQYF. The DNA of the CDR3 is TGTGCCAGCAGTTTTAGGAGGTACGAGCAGTACTTC. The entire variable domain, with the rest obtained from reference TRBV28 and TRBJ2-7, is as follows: DVKVTQSSRYLVKRTGEKVFLECVQDMDHENMFWYRQDPGLGLRLIYFSYDVKMKEKGDIPEGYSVSREKKERFSLILESASTNQTSMYLCASSFRRYEQYFGPGTRLTVT.

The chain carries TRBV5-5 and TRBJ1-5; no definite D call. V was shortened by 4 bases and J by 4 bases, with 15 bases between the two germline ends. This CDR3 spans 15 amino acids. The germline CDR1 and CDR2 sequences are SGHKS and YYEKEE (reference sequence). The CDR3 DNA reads TGTGCCAGCAGCCAGAAAGTGATCGGGAATCAGCCCCAGCATTTT. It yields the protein CASSQKVIGNQPQHF. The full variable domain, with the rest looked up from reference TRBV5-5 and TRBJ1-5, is DAGVTQSPTHLIKTRGQQVTLRCSPISGHKSVSWYQQVLGQGPQFIFQYYEKEERGRGNFPDRFSARQFPNYSSELNVNALLLGDSALYLCASSQKVIGNQPQHFGDGTRLSIL.

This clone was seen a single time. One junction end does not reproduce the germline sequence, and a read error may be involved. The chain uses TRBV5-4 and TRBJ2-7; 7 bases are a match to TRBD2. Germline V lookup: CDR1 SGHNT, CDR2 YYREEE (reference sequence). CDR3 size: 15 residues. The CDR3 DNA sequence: TGTGCCAGCAGTTTGGGGAGGGGCAGCTCCTACGAGCAGTACTTC. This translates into CASSLGRGSSYEQYF.

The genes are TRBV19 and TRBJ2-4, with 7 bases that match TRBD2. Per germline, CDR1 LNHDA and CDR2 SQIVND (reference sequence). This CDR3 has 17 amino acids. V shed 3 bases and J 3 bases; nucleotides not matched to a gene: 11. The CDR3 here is CASSIRLTSPSKNIQYF. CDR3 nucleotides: TGTGCCAGTAGTATCAGGTTGACTAGCCCGAGCAAAAACATTCAGTACTTC.

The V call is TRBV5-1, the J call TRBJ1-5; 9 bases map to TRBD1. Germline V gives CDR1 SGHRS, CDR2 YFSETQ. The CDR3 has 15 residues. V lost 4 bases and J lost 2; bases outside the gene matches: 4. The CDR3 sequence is CASSKGQGGNQPQHF. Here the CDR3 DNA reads TGCGCCAGCAGCAAGGGACAGGGAGGCAATCAGCCCCAGCATTTT.

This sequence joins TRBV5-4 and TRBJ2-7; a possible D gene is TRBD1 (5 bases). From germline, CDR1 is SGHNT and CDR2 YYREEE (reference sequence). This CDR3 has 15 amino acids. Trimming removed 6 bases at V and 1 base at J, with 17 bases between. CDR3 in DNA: TGTGCCAGCACCCTCCAAGGGGCCGCATCCTACGAGCAGTACTTC. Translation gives CASTLQGAASYEQYF. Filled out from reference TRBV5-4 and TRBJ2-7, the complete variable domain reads ETGVTQSPTHLIKTRGQQVTLRCSSQSGHNTVSWYQQALGQGPQFIFQYYREEENGRGNFPPRFSGLQFPNYSSELNVNALELDDSALYLCASTLQGAASYEQYFGPGTRLTVT.

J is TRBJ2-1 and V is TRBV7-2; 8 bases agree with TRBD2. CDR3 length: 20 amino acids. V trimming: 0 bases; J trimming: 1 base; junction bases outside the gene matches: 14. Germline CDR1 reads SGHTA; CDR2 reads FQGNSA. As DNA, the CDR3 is TGTGCCAGCAGCTTAGCGCCAAATCCAATATCGGGGGGGTCCTACAATGAGCAGTTCTTC. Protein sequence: CASSLAPNPISGGSYNEQFF.

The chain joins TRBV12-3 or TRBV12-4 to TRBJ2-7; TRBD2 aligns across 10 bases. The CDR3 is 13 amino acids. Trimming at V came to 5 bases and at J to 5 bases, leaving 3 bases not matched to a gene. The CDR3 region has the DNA TGTGCCAGCAGTGGGACTAGCGTCCACGAGCAGTACTTC. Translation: CASSGTSVHEQYF.

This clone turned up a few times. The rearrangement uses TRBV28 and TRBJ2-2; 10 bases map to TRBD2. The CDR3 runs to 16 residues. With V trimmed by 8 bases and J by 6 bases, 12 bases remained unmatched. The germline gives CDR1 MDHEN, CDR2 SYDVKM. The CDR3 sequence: CASRSPSSGRSGELFF. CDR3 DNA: TGTGCCAGCCGCAGTCCTTCTAGCGGGAGATCCGGGGAGCTGTTTTTT.

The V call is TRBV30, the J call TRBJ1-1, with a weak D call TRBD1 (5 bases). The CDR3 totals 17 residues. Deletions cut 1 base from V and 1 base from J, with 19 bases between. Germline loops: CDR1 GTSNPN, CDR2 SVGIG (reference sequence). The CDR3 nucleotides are TGTGCCTGGAGTGCCCCGACAGCAGGACGACCGAACACTGAAGCTTTCTTT. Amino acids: CAWSAPTAGRPNTEAFF.

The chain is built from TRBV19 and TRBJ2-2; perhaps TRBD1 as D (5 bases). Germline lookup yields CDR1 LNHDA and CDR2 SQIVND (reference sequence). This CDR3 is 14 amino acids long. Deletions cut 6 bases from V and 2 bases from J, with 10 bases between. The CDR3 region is CASRTRENTGELFF. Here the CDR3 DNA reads TGTGCCAGTAGAACCAGGGAAAACACCGGGGAGCTGTTTTTT.

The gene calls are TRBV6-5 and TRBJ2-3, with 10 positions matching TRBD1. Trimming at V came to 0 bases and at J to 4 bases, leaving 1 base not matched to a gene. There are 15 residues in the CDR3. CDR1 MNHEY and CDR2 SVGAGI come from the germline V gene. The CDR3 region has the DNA TGTGCCAGCAGTTACTCGACAGGGGGCGCAGATACGCAGTATTTT. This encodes CASSYSTGGADTQYF.

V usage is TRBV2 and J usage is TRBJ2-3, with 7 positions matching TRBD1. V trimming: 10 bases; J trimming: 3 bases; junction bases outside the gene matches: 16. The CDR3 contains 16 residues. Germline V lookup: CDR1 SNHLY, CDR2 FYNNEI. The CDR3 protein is CAIPGITGARTDTQYF. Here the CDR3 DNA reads TGTGCCATCCCCGGGATTACAGGGGCCCGAACAGATACGCAGTATTTT. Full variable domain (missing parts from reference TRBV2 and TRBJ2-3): EPEVTQTPSHQVTQMGQEVILRCVPISNHLYFYWYRQILGQKVEFLVSFYNNEISEKSEIFDDQFSVERPDGSNFTLKIRSTKLEDSAMYFCAIPGITGARTDTQYFGPGTRLTVL.

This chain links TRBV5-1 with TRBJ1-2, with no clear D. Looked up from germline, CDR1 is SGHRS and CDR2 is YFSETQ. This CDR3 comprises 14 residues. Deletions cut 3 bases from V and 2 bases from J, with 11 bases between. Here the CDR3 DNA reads TGCGCCAGCAGCTGGGCCGACGAAAACTATGGCTACACCTTC. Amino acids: CASSWADENYGYTF. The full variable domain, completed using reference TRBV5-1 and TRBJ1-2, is KAGVTQTPRYLIKTRGQQVTLSCSPISGHRSVSWYQQTPGQGLQFLFEYFSETQRNKGNFPGRFSGRQFSNSRSEMNVSTLELGDSALYLCASSWADENYGYTFGSGTRLTVV.

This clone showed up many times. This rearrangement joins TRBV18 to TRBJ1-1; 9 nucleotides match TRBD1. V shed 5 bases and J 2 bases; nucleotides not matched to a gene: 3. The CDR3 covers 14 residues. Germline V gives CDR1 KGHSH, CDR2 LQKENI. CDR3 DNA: TGTGCCAGCTCAACGACAGGGGGTAACACTGAAGCTTTCTTT. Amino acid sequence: CASSTTGGNTEAFF.

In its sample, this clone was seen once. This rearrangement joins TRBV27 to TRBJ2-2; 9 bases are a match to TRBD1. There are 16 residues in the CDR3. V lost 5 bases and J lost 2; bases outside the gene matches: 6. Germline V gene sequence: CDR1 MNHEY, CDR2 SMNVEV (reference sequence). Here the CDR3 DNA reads TGTGCCAGCAGTCCAGGGACAGGGCGTAACACCGGGGAGCTGTTTTTT. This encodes CASSPGTGRNTGELFF.

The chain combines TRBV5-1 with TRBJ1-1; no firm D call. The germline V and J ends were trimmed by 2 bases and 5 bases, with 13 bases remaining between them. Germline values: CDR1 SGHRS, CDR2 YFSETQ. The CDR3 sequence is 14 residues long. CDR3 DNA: TGCGCCAGCAGCTTTGGAGCCTTGCAGACTGAAGCTTTCTTT. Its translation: CASSFGALQTEAFF.

CDR3: CASRSYRGDQPQHF. The CDR3 DNA is TGTGCCAGCAGGAGCTACAGGGGAGATCAGCCCCAGCATTTT. V gene TRBV28 combines with J gene TRBJ1-5; TRBD1 matches 7 bases. J gave up 5 bases and V 6 bases, and 7 bases lay outside the gene matches. Germline CDR1 and CDR2: MDHEN and SYDVKM. This CDR3 comprises 14 residues.